The 27 T cell receptor beta chains listed next were all sequenced from one sample in a study of cytomegalovirus exposure and HLA in healthy donors. Amplification used 60 Vbeta primers and 13 Jbeta primers. The repertoire was sequenced with immunoSEQ multiplex PCR; TCRdb's copy has only in-frame clones and lacks some. Among 200,000 or so clones listed, 82% were seen once. Sequences were obtained from PBMCs. These receptors all come from a boy between 2 and 10 years old in good health and CMV-seronegative.

There are a few counts of this clone. This chain links TRBV6-5 with TRBJ1-3, with D unclear. The CDR3 is made up of 15 amino acids. Looked up from germline, CDR1 is MNHEY and CDR2 is SVGAGI. The V and J ends lost 5 bases and 1 base respectively, with 12 bases between them. CDR3 sequence: CASSLFAMSGNTIYF. The CDR3 nucleotides read TGTGCCAGCAGTCTCTTTGCTATGTCTGGAAACACCATATATTTT.

The chain joins TRBV27 to TRBJ2-1, with 8 bases that match TRBD2. CDR3 length: 18 residues. Germline lookup yields CDR1 MNHEY and CDR2 SMNVEV (reference sequence). After removal of 7 bases from V and 1 base from J, the junction contained 15 bases not matched to a gene. The CDR3 protein is CASKGLRGAQISYNEQFF. The CDR3 bases are TGTGCCAGCAAAGGGCTGCGGGGGGCCCAAATTTCCTACAATGAGCAGTTCTTC.

The CDR3: CASSFGRSSYEQYF. CDR3 in DNA: TGTGCCAGCAGCTTTGGCCGGAGCTCCTACGAGCAGTACTTC. The J gene is TRBJ2-7, the V gene TRBV7-9, with D uncertain. V was shortened by 3 bases and J by 0 bases, with 9 bases between the two germline ends. This CDR3 contains 14 residues. CDR1 is SEHNR, CDR2 FQNEAQ, per germline (reference sequence).

The CDR3 reads CASSLSVAGALLQTQYF. The CDR3 region has the DNA TGTGCCAGCAGCTTATCAGTTGCTGGAGCCCTCCTCCAGACCCAGTACTTC. V gene TRBV7-8 combines with J gene TRBJ2-5; D is uncertain. Germline V lookup: CDR1 SGHVS, CDR2 FQNEAQ. Trimming removed 2 bases from V and 6 bases from J, with 22 bases in between. The CDR3 is 17 amino acids.

The V call is TRBV9, the J call TRBJ2-7, with D tentatively TRBD2 (5 bases). The CDR3 contains 15 residues. Trimming left V 1 base short and J 5 bases short, with 16 bases between. The germline V gene has CDR1 SGDLS and CDR2 YYNGEE. The CDR3 nucleotides read TGTGCCAGCAGCGTAAATCCGGGCCCCGGGAACGAGCAGTACTTC. This translates into CASSVNPGPGNEQYF. The full variable domain, its missing parts supplied by reference TRBV9 and TRBJ2-7, is DSGVTQTPKHLITATGQRVTLRCSPRSGDLSVYWYQQSLDQGLQFLIQYYNGEERAKGNILERFSAQQFPDLHSELNLSSLELGDSALYFCASSVNPGPGNEQYFGPGTRLTVT.

This clone was observed a single time. The genes are TRBV6-5 and TRBJ1-5; a possible D gene is TRBD1 (5 bases). There are 14 residues in the CDR3. Deletions cut 2 bases from V and 2 bases from J, with 7 bases between. CDR1 is MNHEY and CDR2 is SVGAGI in the germline V gene. CDR3 amino acids: CASSYGRGNQPQHF. The CDR3 coding sequence is TGTGCCAGCAGTTACGGCAGGGGCAATCAGCCCCAGCATTTT.

V usage is TRBV19 and J usage is TRBJ2-5, with TRBD2 matching 9 bases. The J call could be wrong; TRBJ2-7 is a better fit for the DNA end. The CDR3 is 16 amino acids. Germline CDR1 is LNHDA and CDR2 is SQIVND (reference sequence). CDR3 coding DNA: TGTGCCAGTAGTCAAGGCGGGGGGGCCTCCATCTACGAGCAGTACTTC. The encoded protein is CASSQGGGASIYEQYF.

This chain connects TRBV4-3 to TRBJ1-1; the D is unclear. The CDR3 totals 15 residues. V was shortened by 4 bases and J by 3 bases, with 15 bases between the two germline ends. CDR1 is LGHNA, CDR2 YSLEER, per germline. CDR3 amino acids: CASSPGAGLDTEAFF. CDR3 DNA sequence: TGCGCCAGCAGCCCAGGTGCGGGTCTCGACACTGAAGCTTTCTTT.

This clone is a singleton in its sample. The chain links TRBV5-6 to TRBJ1-5, with 8 positions matching TRBD1. The V gene's germline CDR1 is SGHDT and CDR2 YYEEEE. The length of the CDR3 is 15 residues. The V and J ends lost 0 bases and 6 bases, in that order; junction bases with no gene match: 5. CDR3: CASSLGTGLGQPQHF. In nucleotides, the CDR3 is TGTGCCAGCAGCTTGGGGACAGGGTTAGGTCAGCCCCAGCATTTT.

The chain employs TRBV4-3 and TRBJ1-2, with TRBD1 matching over 9 bases. This CDR3 comprises 15 residues. V lost 0 bases to trimming and J lost 8 bases; unmatched junction nucleotides: 7. CDR1 is LGHNA, CDR2 YSLEER, per germline. The CDR3 DNA reads as TGCGCCAGCAGCCAAGAACAGGGGGCTGTGGGCGGCTACACCTTC. Amino acids: CASSQEQGAVGGYTF.

V is TRBV4-2 and J is TRBJ1-2; D gene ambiguous. Trimming removed 5 bases from V and 1 base from J, with 5 bases in between. CDR1 and CDR2 from the germline V gene are LGHNA and YNFKEQ. The CDR3 runs 12 residues. CDR3 residues: CASSDNNYGYTF. CDR3 coding DNA: TGTGCCAGCAGCGACAATAACTATGGCTACACCTTC.

In its sample, this clone was seen once. V usage is TRBV21-1 and J usage is TRBJ1-3; the D call TRBD1 from the table was never checked on the DNA. TRBV21-1 is annotated as a pseudogene. The CDR3 totals 16 residues. CDR3 DNA: TGTGCCAGCAGCAAATTAGGGACAGGGGAAGGAAACACCATATATTTT. Protein product: CASSKLGTGEGNTIYF.

J is TRBJ1-2 and V is TRBV5-6; D remains ambiguous. V was trimmed by 3 bases and J by 6 bases, leaving 9 bases between them. The length of the CDR3 is 12 residues. CDR1 is SGHDT and CDR2 is YYEEEE in the germline V gene. DNA of the CDR3: TGTGCCAGCAGCTGGGGTAGCGATGGCTACACCTTC. It specifies CASSWGSDGYTF. The variable domain in full, completed from reference TRBV5-6 and TRBJ1-2, reads DAGVTQSPTHLIKTRGQQVTLRCSPKSGHDTVSWYQQALGQGPQFIFQYYEEEERQRGNFPDRFSGHQFPNYSSELNVNALLLGDSALYLCASSWGSDGYTFGSGTRLTVV.

This sequence joins TRBV2 and TRBJ2-1, with 7 bases identical to TRBD2. The CDR3 contains 14 residues. V was pared by 8 bases and J by 5 bases, with 9 bases of the junction left unmatched. Germline assignment: CDR1 SNHLY and CDR2 FYNNEI. The CDR3 region is CASGGDMGNNEQFF. The DNA for the CDR3 is TGTGCCAGCGGGGGGGATATGGGCAACAATGAGCAGTTCTTC.

The DNA of the CDR3 is TGTGCCAGCCTGTGGACAGGGGTTGGAAATACGCAGTATTTT. Protein sequence: CASLWTGVGNTQYF. This chain uses TRBV7-9 with TRBJ2-3; TRBD1 matches 9 bases. J gave up 7 bases and V 8 bases, and 10 bases lay outside the gene matches. CDR3 length: 14 residues. In germline, CDR1 is SEHNR, CDR2 FQNEAQ (reference sequence).

The CDR3 region has the DNA TGCAGTGCGTATGACAGGGGTGGCTACACCTTC. Amino acid sequence: CSAYDRGGYTF. This chain uses TRBV20-1 with TRBJ1-2; 8 nucleotides align to TRBD1. Germline V gene data show CDR1 as DFQATT and CDR2 as SNEGSKA (reference sequence). V shed 6 bases and J 7 bases; nucleotides not matched to a gene: 4. This CDR3 contains 11 residues.

The V and J genes are TRBV5-5 and TRBJ1-1; D is uncertain. Trimming removed 2 bases from V and 3 bases from J, with 11 bases in between. Germline loops: CDR1 SGHKS, CDR2 YYEKEE (reference sequence). The CDR3 is 14 residues long. The CDR3, as DNA: TGTGCCAGCAGCTTACGGACTGGGGACACTGAAGCTTTCTTT. Protein: CASSLRTGDTEAFF.

This clone was recorded only once. This chain joins TRBV4-3 and TRBJ1-2; 9 bases match TRBD1. Germline CDR1 and CDR2: LGHNA and YSLEER. The junction had 8 bases not matched to a gene; V was cut back by 3 bases and J by 3 bases. CDR3 length: 16 amino acids. In DNA form, the CDR3 reads TGCGCCAGCAGCCACGTCGGACAGGGGTCGTACTATGGCTACACCTTC. Protein: CASSHVGQGSYYGYTF.

J is TRBJ1-1 and V is TRBV29-1; D gene uncertain. In germline, CDR1 is SQVTM, CDR2 ANQGSEA. V was cut by 4 bases and J by 0 bases, with 12 bases left in between. The CDR3 has 14 residues. The CDR3 DNA follows: TGCAGCGTTGTACACAGACTATTGAACACTGAAGCTTTCTTT. The encoded protein is CSVVHRLLNTEAFF.

This clone was recorded once. The J gene is TRBJ2-7, the V gene TRBV4-3; 10 bases line up with TRBD2. J was trimmed by 3 bases and V by 0 bases; bases with no gene match: 14. Germline CDR1 is LGHNA and CDR2 is YSLEER. The CDR3 consists of 19 residues. The CDR3 nucleotides are TGCGCCAGCAGCCAAGACTTACCTAGCGGGGGCCGGGTGGGCTACGAGCAGTACTTC. The encoded protein is CASSQDLPSGGRVGYEQYF.

This clone was seen once. The gene calls are TRBV4-1 and TRBJ1-2, with 8 bases fitting TRBD1. Germline CDR1 and CDR2: MGHRA and YSYEKL. With V trimmed by 4 bases and J by 7 bases, 8 bases remained unmatched. This CDR3 is 14 amino acids long. CDR3 sequence: CASSLGQAGSGYTF. In nucleotides, the CDR3 is TGCGCCAGCAGCCTGGGACAGGCAGGTAGTGGCTACACCTTC.

The chain uses TRBV7-6 and TRBJ1-3; D not certain. CDR1 and CDR2 (germline): SGHVS, FNYEAQ. V lost 2 bases and J 0 bases, leaving 11 bases between the germline ends. The CDR3 runs to 16 residues. The DNA for the CDR3 is TGTGCCAGCAGCTTATATCAAGATAGCTCTGGAAACACCATATATTTT. It translates to CASSLYQDSSGNTIYF.

The chain uses TRBV19 and TRBJ2-5, with D maybe TRBD1 (6 bases). Germline-derived CDR1 and CDR2 are LNHDA and SQIVND (reference sequence). This CDR3 comprises 12 residues. V gave up 5 bases and J gave up 4 bases, with 8 bases separating them. The CDR3 loop is CASSSRGETQYF. CDR3 nucleotide sequence: TGTGCCAGTAGTTCCAGGGGAGAGACCCAGTACTTC. The full variable domain, in which reference TRBV19 and TRBJ2-5 provide the parts outside the CDR3, is DGGITQSPKYLFRKEGQNVTLSCEQNLNHDAMYWYRQDPGQGLRLIYYSQIVNDFQKGDIAEGYSVSREKKESFPLTVTSAQKNPTAFYLCASSSRGETQYFGPGTRLLVL.

The DNA for the CDR3 is TGCGCCAGCAGCGCAAGACCGACAGGGGTGAAGAATGAGCAGTTCTTC. It is translated as CASSARPTGVKNEQFF. V gene TRBV4-3 combines with J gene TRBJ2-1; 8 nucleotides align to TRBD1. The CDR3 consists of 16 residues. Germline CDR1 is LGHNA and CDR2 is YSLEER. The J segment lost 7 bases and the V segment lost 5 bases, leaving 13 bases of the junction unmatched.

CDR3 region: CASSSLAGANNEQFF. In nucleotides, the CDR3 is TGTGCCAGCAGCTCCCTGGCGGGGGCCAACAATGAGCAGTTCTTC. The chain carries TRBV16 and TRBJ2-1; D is possibly TRBD2 (7 bases). Looked up from germline, CDR1 is KGHSY and CDR2 is FQNENV. The germline V and J ends were trimmed by 5 bases and 5 bases, with 16 bases remaining between them. The CDR3 consists of 15 residues. The full variable domain, rest sourced from reference TRBV16 and TRBJ2-1, is GEEVAQTPKHLVRGEGQKAKLYCAPIKGHSYVFWYQQVLKNEFKFLISFQNENVFDETGMPKERFSAKCLPNSPCSLEIQATKLEDSAVYFCASSSLAGANNEQFFGPGTRLTVL.

This clone was counted between two and nine times. The genes are TRBV28 and TRBJ2-7; 10 bases are shared with TRBD2. The CDR3 covers 15 residues. V trimming: 3 bases; J trimming: 3 bases; junction bases outside the gene matches: 5. Per germline, CDR1 MDHEN and CDR2 SYDVKM. CDR3 sequence: CASSFPSGGHYEQYF. CDR3 bases: TGTGCCAGCAGTTTCCCTAGCGGGGGACACTACGAGCAGTACTTC.

The gene calls are TRBV19 and TRBJ1-1, with 8 bases fitting TRBD1. CDR3 length: 16 residues. The V gene end was trimmed by 5 bases and the J gene end by 0 bases; junction bases not matched to a gene: 8. From germline, CDR1 is LNHDA and CDR2 SQIVND (reference sequence). The CDR3: CASSVGQGTMNTEAFF. CDR3 in DNA: TGTGCCAGTAGTGTTGGACAGGGCACAATGAACACTGAAGCTTTCTTT. Combining the CDR3 with reference TRBV19 and TRBJ1-1 gives the whole variable domain DGGITQSPKYLFRKEGQNVTLSCEQNLNHDAMYWYRQDPGQGLRLIYYSQIVNDFQKGDIAEGYSVSREKKESFPLTVTSAQKNPTAFYLCASSVGQGTMNTEAFFGQGTRLTVV.